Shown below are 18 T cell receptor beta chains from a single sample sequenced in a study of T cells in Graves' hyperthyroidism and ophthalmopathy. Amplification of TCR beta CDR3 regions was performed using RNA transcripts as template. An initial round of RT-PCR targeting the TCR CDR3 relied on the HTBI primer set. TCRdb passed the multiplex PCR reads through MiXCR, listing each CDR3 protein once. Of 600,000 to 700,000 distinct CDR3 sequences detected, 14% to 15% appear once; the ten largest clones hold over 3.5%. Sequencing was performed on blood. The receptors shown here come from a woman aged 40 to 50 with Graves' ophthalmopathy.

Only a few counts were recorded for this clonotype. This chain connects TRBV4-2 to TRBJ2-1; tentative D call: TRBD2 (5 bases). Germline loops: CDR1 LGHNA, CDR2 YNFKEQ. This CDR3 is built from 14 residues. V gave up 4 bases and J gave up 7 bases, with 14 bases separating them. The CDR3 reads CASSLISSFNEQFF. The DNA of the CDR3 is TGTGCCAGCAGCCTAATATCTAGCTTTAATGAGCAGTTCTTC.

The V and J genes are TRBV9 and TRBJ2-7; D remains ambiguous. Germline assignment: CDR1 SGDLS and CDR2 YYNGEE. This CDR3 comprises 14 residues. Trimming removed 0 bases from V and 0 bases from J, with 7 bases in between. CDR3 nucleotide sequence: TGTGCCAGCAGCGTAGTTGGTAGCTCCTACGAGCAGTACTTC. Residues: CASSVVGSSYEQYF.

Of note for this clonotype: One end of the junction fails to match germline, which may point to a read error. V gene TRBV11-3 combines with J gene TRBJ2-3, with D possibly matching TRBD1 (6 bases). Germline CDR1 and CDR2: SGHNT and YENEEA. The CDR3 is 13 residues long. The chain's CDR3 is CTSSSSGVYTQYF. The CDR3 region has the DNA TGTACCAGCAGCTCTTCAGGGGTGTATACGCAGTATTTT.

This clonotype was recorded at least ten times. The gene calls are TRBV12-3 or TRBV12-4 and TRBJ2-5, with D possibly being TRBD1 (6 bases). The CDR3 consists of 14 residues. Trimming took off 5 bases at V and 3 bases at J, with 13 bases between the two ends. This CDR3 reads CASSPPGHKETQYF. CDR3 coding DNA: TGTGCCAGCAGTCCTCCGGGACATAAAGAGACCCAGTACTTC.

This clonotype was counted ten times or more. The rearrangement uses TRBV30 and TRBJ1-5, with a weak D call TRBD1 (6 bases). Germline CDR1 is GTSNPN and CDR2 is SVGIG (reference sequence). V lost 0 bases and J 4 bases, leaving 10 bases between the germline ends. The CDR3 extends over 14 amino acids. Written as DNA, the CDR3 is TGTGCCTGGAGTGTAGGGGGACTGAATCAGCCCCAGCATTTT. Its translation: CAWSVGGLNQPQHF.

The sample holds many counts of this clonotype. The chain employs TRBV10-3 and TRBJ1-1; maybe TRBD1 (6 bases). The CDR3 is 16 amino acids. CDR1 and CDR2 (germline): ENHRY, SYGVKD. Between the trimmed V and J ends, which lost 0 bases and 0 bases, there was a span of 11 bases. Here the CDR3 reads CAISESGTGMNTEAFF. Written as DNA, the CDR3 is TGTGCCATCAGTGAGTCAGGCACAGGGATGAACACTGAAGCTTTCTTT.

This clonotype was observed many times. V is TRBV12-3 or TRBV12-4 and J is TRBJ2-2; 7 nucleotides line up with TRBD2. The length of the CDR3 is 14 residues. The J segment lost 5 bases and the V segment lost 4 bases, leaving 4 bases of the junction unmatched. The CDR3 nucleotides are TGTGCCAGCAGTTATACTAGCGCGACCGGGGAGCTGTTTTTT. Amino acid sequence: CASSYTSATGELFF.

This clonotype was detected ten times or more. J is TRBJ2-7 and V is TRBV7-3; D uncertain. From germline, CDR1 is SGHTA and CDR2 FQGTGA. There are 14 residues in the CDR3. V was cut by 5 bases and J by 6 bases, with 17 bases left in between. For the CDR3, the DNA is TGTGCCAGCAGCCCATCGGACCCGTTGGGCGAGCAGTACTTC. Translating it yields CASSPSDPLGEQYF.

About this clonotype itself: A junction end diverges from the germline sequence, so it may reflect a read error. CDR3 in amino acids: CASPPGTGPQPQHF. For the CDR3, the DNA is TGTGCCAGCCCACCAGGGACAGGGCCTCAGCCCCAGCATTTT. The chain employs TRBV18 and TRBJ1-5; 9 nucleotides match TRBD1. Germline CDR1 is KGHSH and CDR2 is LQKENI. The CDR3 consists of 14 residues.

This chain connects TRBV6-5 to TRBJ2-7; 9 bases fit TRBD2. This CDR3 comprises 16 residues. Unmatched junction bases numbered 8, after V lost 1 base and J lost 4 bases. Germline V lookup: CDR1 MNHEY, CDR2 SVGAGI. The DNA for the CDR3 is TGTGCCAGCAGTTACTTTTCCGCGGGAGGGCCGTACGAGCAGTACTTC. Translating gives CASSYFSAGGPYEQYF.

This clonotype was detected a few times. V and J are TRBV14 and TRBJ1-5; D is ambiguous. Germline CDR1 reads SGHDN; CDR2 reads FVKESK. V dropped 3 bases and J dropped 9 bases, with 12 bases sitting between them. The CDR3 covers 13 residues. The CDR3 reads CASSHGPAGPQHF. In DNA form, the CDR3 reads TGTGCCAGCAGCCACGGACCCGCCGGGCCCCAGCATTTT.

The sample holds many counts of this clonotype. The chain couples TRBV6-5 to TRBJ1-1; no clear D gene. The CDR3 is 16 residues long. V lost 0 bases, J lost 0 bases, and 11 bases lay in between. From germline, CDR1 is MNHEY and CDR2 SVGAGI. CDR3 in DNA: TGTGCCAGCAGTTACTCGATGCGAGGCTTGAACACTGAAGCTTTCTTT. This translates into CASSYSMRGLNTEAFF.

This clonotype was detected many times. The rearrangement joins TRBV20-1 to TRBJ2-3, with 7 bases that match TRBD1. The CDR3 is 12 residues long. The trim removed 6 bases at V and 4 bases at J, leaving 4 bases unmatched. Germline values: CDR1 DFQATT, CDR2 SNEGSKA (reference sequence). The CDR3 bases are TGCAGTGCCTACAGGGGCGCAGATACGCAGTATTTT. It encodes CSAYRGADTQYF.

The CDR3 DNA sequence: TGTGCCATCAGTGAGGGCCGCAATCAGCCCCAGCATTTT. Translating it yields CAISEGRNQPQHF. V usage is TRBV10-3 and J usage is TRBJ1-5; D uncertain. The CDR3 loop spans 13 amino acids. V was shortened by 2 bases and J by 2 bases, with 4 bases between the two germline ends. Germline V gives CDR1 ENHRY, CDR2 SYGVKD.

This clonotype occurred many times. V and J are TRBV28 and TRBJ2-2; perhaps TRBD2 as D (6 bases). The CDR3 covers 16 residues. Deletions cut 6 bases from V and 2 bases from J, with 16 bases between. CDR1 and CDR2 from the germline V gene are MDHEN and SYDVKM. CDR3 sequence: CASSPPSVLNTGELFF. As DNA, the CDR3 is TGTGCCAGCAGCCCACCTAGCGTGCTTAACACCGGGGAGCTGTTTTTT.

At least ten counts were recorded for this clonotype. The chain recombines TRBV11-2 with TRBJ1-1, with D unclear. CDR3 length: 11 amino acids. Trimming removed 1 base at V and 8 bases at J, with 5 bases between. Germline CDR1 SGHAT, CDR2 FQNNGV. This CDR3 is CASSLGVEAFF. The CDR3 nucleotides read TGTGCCAGCAGCTTAGGGGTAGAAGCTTTCTTT.

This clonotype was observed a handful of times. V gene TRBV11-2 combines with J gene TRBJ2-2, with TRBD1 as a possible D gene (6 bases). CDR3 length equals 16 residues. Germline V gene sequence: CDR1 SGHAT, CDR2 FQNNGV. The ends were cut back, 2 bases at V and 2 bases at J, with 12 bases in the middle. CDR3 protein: CASSLMAGANTGELFF. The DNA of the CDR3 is TGTGCCAGCAGCTTAATGGCAGGGGCTAACACCGGGGAGCTGTTTTTT.

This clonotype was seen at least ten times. The CDR3 coding sequence is TGTGCCAGCAGATCGGGTCAGAGCTCCTACGAGCAGTACTTC. Amino acids: CASRSGQSSYEQYF. The genes are TRBV6-2 or TRBV6-3 and TRBJ2-7, with D unresolved. Trimming pared 6 bases from V and 0 bases from J, leaving 12 bases between. Per the germline V gene, CDR1 is MNHEY and CDR2 is SVGEGT. This CDR3 comprises 14 residues.